A single count supports the clone carrying this T cell receptor (beta chain). There were TCR beta CDR3 regions amplified from RNA transcripts. An initial round of RT-PCR targeting the TCR CDR3 relied on the HTBI primer set. One entry per CDR3 protein, called by TCRdb with MiXCR from the multiplex PCR reads. The sample yields 300,000 to 450,000 distinct CDR3 sequences, about a sixth seen once. Trimming cost V 3 bases and J 3 bases; bases outside gene matches: 4. CDR1 is DFQATT and CDR2 is SNEGSKA in the germline V gene (reference sequence). This CDR3 is built from 15 residues. The hyperthyroidism patients had all been newly diagnosed, and their disease duration was under 2 months. Their ages ranged from 18 to 65 years. This entry is derived from a study of T cells in Graves' hyperthyroidism and ophthalmopathy.

The chain uses TRBV20-1 and TRBJ2-1, with 11 bases fitting TRBD2. Input material: blood. The receptor was isolated from a woman in her late teens or twenties with Graves' hyperthyroidism that later progressed to Graves' ophthalmopathy. This CDR3 is CSARTSGINYNEQFF. In DNA form, the CDR3 reads TGCAGTGCTAGGACTAGCGGGATAAACTACAATGAGCAGTTCTTC.